These 5 T cell receptor beta chains share one sample of origin, sequenced in a study of blood T cell repertoires in COVID-19. Assay: immunoSEQ multiplex PCR; the TCRdb copy retains only in-frame clones and omits some. The top ten clones hold 8.8% of a sample with tens of thousands of clones, approximately 84% of them seen once. The sample taken for sequencing was peripheral blood. Receptors originate from a man in his sixties with acute or convalescent COVID-19.

J is TRBJ1-6 and V is TRBV5-1, with 7 bases fitting TRBD1. CDR1 is SGHRS, CDR2 YFSETQ, per germline. The CDR3 has 14 amino acids. V lost 4 bases to trimming and J lost 7 bases; unmatched junction nucleotides: 5. CDR3 sequence: CASSRGRENSPLHF. The CDR3 DNA reads as TGCGCCAGCAGCAGGGGGCGCGAGAATTCACCCCTCCACTTT. Variable domain in full (rest from reference TRBV5-1 and TRBJ1-6): KAGVTQTPRYLIKTRGQQVTLSCSPISGHRSVSWYQQTPGQGLQFLFEYFSETQRNKGNFPGRFSGRQFSNSRSEMNVSTLELGDSALYLCASSRGRENSPLHFGNGTRLTVT.

The chain recombines TRBV30 with TRBJ2-7; TRBD1 matches 10 bases. CDR1 GTSNPN and CDR2 SVGIG come from the germline V gene (reference sequence). Losses at the gene ends were 1 base for V and 4 bases for J; bases not matched to a gene: 10. This CDR3 has 16 residues. CDR3 sequence reads: CAWSDEPGQGRYEQYF. Written as DNA, the CDR3 is TGTGCCTGGAGTGACGAACCGGGACAGGGGAGATACGAGCAGTACTTC.

The chain links TRBV3-1 (or the pseudogene TRBV3-2) to TRBJ1-1, with D possibly TRBD1 on 6 matching bases. V was cut by 6 bases and J by 1 base, with 15 bases left in between. Germline V gene sequence: CDR1 LGHDT, CDR2 YNNKEL (reference sequence). CDR3 length equals 15 residues. This CDR3 reads CASSPFMTGNTEAFF. As DNA, the CDR3 is TGTGCCAGCAGTCCCTTCATGACAGGGAACACTGAAGCTTTCTTT.

Only one count was recorded for this clone. The chain couples TRBV6-4 to TRBJ2-1; 8 bases line up with TRBD1. Germline V gene lookup returns CDR1 MRHNA and CDR2 SNTAGT. The CDR3 totals 15 residues. Trimming at V came to 7 bases and at J to 1 base, leaving 6 bases not matched to a gene. The chain's CDR3 is CASIQGAGSYNEQFF. The DNA of the CDR3 is TGTGCCAGCATCCAGGGGGCTGGATCCTACAATGAGCAGTTCTTC.

The J gene is TRBJ2-3, the V gene TRBV27, with D tentatively TRBD1 (6 bases). Germline values: CDR1 MNHEY, CDR2 SMNVEV (reference sequence). CDR3 size: 15 residues. Between the trimmed V and J ends, which lost 5 bases and 2 bases, there was a span of 14 bases. The CDR3 nucleotides are TGTGCCAGCAGTCCGGACAGACTTTTCACAGATACGCAGTATTTT. It translates to CASSPDRLFTDTQYF.